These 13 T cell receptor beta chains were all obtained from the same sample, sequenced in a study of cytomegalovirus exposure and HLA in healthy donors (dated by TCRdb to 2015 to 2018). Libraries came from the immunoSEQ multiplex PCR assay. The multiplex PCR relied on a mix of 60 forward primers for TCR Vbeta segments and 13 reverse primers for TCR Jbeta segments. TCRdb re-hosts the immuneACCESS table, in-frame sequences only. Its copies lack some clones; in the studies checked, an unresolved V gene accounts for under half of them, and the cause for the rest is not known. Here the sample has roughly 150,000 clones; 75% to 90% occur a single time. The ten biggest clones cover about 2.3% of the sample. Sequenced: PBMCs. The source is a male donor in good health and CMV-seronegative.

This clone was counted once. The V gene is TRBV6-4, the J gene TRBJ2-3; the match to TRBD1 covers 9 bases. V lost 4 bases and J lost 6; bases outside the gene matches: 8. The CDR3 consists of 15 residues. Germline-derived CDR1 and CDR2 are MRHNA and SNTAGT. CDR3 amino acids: CASSVEDRGVDTQYF. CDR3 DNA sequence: TGTGCCAGCAGTGTTGAGGACAGGGGCGTCGATACGCAGTATTTT.

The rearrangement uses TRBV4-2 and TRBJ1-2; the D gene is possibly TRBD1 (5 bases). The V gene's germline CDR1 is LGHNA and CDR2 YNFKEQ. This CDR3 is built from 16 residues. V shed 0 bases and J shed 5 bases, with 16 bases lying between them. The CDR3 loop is CASSQEIRGSGYGYTF. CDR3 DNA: TGTGCCAGCAGCCAAGAAATTCGGGGGAGTGGTTATGGCTACACCTTC.

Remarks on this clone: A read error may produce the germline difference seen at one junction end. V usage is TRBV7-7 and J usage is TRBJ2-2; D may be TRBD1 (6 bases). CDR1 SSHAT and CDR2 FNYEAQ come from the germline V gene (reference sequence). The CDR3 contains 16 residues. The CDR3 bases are TGTGCTAGCAGCTTAACGGCAGGGGCAGGCACCGGGGAGCTGTTTTTT. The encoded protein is CASSLTAGAGTGELFF.

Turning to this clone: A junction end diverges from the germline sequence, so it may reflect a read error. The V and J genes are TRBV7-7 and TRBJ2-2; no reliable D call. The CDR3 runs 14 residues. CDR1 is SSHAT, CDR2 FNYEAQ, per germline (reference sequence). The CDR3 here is CASSLTQDTGELFF. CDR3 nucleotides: TGTGCTAGCAGCTTAACCCAGGACACCGGGGAGCTGTTTTTT. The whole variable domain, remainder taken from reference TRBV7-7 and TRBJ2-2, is GAGVSQSPRYKVTKRGQDVTLRCDPISSHATLYWYQQALGQGPEFLTYFNYEAQPDKSGLPSDRFSAERPEGSISTLTIQRTEQRDSAMYRCASSLTQDTGELFFGEGSRLTVL.

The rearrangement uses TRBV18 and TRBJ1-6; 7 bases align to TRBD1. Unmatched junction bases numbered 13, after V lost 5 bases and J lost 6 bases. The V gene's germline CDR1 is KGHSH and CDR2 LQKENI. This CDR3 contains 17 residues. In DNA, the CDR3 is TGTGCCAGCTCAGAAAGACAGGGCTGGGCGGGTAATTCACCCCTCCACTTT. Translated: CASSERQGWAGNSPLHF.

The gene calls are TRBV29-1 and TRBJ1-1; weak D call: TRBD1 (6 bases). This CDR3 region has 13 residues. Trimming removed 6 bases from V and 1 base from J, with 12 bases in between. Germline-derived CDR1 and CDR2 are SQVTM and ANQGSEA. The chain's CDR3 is CSVPQTGNTEAFF. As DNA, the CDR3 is TGCAGCGTACCTCAGACAGGGAACACTGAAGCTTTCTTT.

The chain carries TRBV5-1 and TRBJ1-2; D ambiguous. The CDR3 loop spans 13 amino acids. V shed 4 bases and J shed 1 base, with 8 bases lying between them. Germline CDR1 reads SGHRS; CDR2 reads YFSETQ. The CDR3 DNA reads TGCGCCAGCAGCCGGGAACATAACTATGGCTACACCTTC. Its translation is CASSREHNYGYTF.

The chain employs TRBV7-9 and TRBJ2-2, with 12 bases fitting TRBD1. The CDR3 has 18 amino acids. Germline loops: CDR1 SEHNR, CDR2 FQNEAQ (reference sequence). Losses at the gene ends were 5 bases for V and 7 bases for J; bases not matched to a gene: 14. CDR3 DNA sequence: TGTGCCAGCAGCGGGACGAAGCGGGACAGGGGGCTTGGCGGGGAGCTGTTTTTT. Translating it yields CASSGTKRDRGLGGELFF. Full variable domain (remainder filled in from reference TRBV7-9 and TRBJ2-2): DTGVSQNPRHKITKRGQNVTFRCDPISEHNRLYWYRQTLGQGPEFLTYFQNEAQLEKSRLLSDRFSAERPKGSFSTLEIQRTEQGDSAMYLCASSGTKRDRGLGGELFFGEGSRLTVL.

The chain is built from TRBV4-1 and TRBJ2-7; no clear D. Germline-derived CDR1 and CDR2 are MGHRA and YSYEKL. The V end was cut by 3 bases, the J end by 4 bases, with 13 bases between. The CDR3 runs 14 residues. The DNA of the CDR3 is TGCGCCAGCAGCCAGATGGGCTTTGCGTACGAGCAGTACTTC. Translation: CASSQMGFAYEQYF.

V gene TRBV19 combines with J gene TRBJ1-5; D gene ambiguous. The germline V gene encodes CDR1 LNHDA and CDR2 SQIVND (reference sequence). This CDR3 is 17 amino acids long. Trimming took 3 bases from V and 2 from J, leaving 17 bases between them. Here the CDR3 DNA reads TGTGCCAGTAGTATGCGAAACAGTCCTATTGGCAATCAGCCCCAGCATTTT. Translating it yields CASSMRNSPIGNQPQHF.

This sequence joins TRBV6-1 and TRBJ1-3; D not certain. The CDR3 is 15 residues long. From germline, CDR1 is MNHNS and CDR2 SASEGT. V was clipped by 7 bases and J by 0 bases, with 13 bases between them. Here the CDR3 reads CASNRHLPSGNTIYF. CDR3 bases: TGTGCCAGCAACCGACACCTGCCCTCTGGAAACACCATATATTTT.

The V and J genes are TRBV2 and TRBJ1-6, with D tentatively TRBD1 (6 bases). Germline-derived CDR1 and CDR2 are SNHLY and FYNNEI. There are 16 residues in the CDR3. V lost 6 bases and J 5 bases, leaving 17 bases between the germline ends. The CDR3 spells CASSVRGGPNNSPLHF. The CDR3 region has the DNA TGTGCCAGCAGCGTTAGGGGGGGCCCCAATAATTCACCCCTCCACTTT.

CDR3 in amino acids: CASSVGTDNSPLHF. The CDR3 DNA is TGTGCCAGCAGTGTTGGGACAGACAATTCACCCCTCCACTTT. The V gene is TRBV6-1, the J gene TRBJ1-6, with 7 bases fitting TRBD1. V lost 4 bases and J lost 7; bases outside the gene matches: 4. Germline CDR1 is MNHNS and CDR2 is SASEGT. This CDR3 is built from 14 residues.